Detailed here is one T cell receptor (beta chain). Per the original methods: Reference gene primers were amplified, and this amplification served to estimate nucleated cell counts. The protocol was immunoSEQ multiplex PCR, while the TCRdb copy is restricted to in-frame clones and leaves out a portion. The V and J calls and the clone size are those of that table, but D and trimming were determined from the DNA. The sample has around 150,000 clones, about 88% seen once. These data are taken from a study of blood T cell repertoires in COVID-19. Patients of the Seattle cohort, enrolled during active infection, were followed longitudinally. Sequenced: peripheral blood. The sequence derives from a woman aged 55-75 years with COVID-19, enrolled during active disease.

The CDR3: CASSWGQGDSPLHF. The CDR3 DNA reads as TGTGCCAGCAGTTGGGGACAGGGGGACTCACCCCTCCACTTT. The chain joins TRBV6-4 to TRBJ1-6; TRBD1 agrees at 11 bases. There are 14 residues in the CDR3. After removal of 5 bases from V and 10 bases from J, the junction contained 4 bases not matched to a gene. Germline-derived CDR1 and CDR2 are MRHNA and SNTAGT.